These 26 T cell receptor beta chains share one sample of origin, sequenced in a study of cytomegalovirus exposure and HLA in healthy donors. Use of 60 Vbeta and 13 Jbeta primers characterized the PCR. Libraries were prepared by immunoSEQ multiplex PCR; TCRdb keeps only in-frame clonotypes and omits some of them. The sample lists 55,000 to 80,000 clones; about 72% were seen once. Sequenced material: PBMCs. These receptors all stem from a man aged 50 to 59 in good health and CMV-seropositive.

The sample holds a few counts of this clone. The chain is built from TRBV5-1 and TRBJ1-5; 7 bases align to TRBD1. The CDR3 has 14 residues. CDR1 is SGHRS, CDR2 YFSETQ, per germline. J lost 7 bases, V lost 7 bases, and 11 bases had no gene match. As DNA, the CDR3 is TGCGCCAGCCGGGCGGAGGGGGCGGAACAGCCCCAGCATTTT. It translates to CASRAEGAEQPQHF.

The V call is TRBV28, the J call TRBJ1-5; 7 bases agree with TRBD1. The CDR3 covers 13 residues. CDR1 MDHEN and CDR2 SYDVKM come from the germline V gene. Losses at the gene ends were 5 bases for V and 4 bases for J; bases not matched to a gene: 2. For the CDR3, the DNA is TGTGCCAGCAGTACAGGGGTGAATCAGCCCCAGCATTTT. Its translation is CASSTGVNQPQHF.

The genes are TRBV28 and TRBJ2-1; 9 bases line up with TRBD2. CDR3 length equals 15 residues. Germline V gene sequence: CDR1 MDHEN, CDR2 SYDVKM. V was pared by 6 bases and J by 10 bases, with 13 bases of the junction left unmatched. This CDR3 is CASSTPGGRGKEQFF. For the CDR3, the DNA is TGTGCCAGCAGCACGCCGGGCGGGAGGGGGAAGGAGCAGTTCTTC.

This clone was counted once. This rearrangement joins TRBV5-6 to TRBJ2-3; D is ambiguous. This CDR3 is 18 amino acids long. Looked up from germline, CDR1 is SGHDT and CDR2 is YYEEEE. V was cut by 1 base and J by 2 bases, with 20 bases left in between. CDR3: CASSLRFARPYVTDTQYF. CDR3 DNA: TGTGCCAGCAGCTTGAGGTTCGCGCGGCCGTATGTCACAGATACGCAGTATTTT.

The gene calls are TRBV5-1 and TRBJ1-6; perhaps TRBD1 as D (6 bases). V was trimmed by 4 bases and J by 10 bases, leaving 12 bases between them. The CDR3 runs to 13 residues. From germline, CDR1 is SGHRS and CDR2 YFSETQ. The DNA of the CDR3 is TGCGCCAGCAGCATGGGGACAAACTCACCCCTCCACTTT. Protein product: CASSMGTNSPLHF.

The chain carries TRBV25-1 and TRBJ2-7, with 9 positions matching TRBD2. This CDR3 contains 14 residues. Germline CDR1 reads MGHDK; CDR2 reads SYGVNS. V trimming: 7 bases; J trimming: 2 bases; junction bases outside the gene matches: 6. In nucleotides, the CDR3 is TGTGCCAGCAAGGGACTAGCCAGCCCCTACGAGCAGTACTTC. Translation gives CASKGLASPYEQYF.

V and J are TRBV7-6 and TRBJ2-5; 15 bases align to TRBD2. Trimming took 5 bases from V and 3 from J; bases not matched to a gene: 7. Germline V CDR1 and CDR2: SGHVS, FNYEAQ. The length of the CDR3 is 17 residues. CDR3 nucleotide sequence: TGTGCCAGCAGCACAAGGACTAGCGGGGGGGCCGAAGAGACCCAGTACTTC. Translated: CASSTRTSGGAEETQYF.

The V and J genes are TRBV27 and TRBJ2-3; D is perhaps TRBD1 (5 bases). This CDR3 spans 15 amino acids. Germline-derived CDR1 and CDR2 are MNHEY and SMNVEV (reference sequence). Trimming shortened V by 3 bases and J by 5 bases, and 15 bases separated the two germline ends. CDR3 loop: CASSLVAGNVDTQYF. CDR3 bases: TGTGCCAGCAGTTTGGTCGCAGGGAACGTAGATACGCAGTATTTT.

The table lists this clone with a count of one. CDR3: CASSLVSGSDTQYF. CDR3 sequence (DNA): TGTGCCAGCAGCTTAGTTAGCGGGTCAGATACGCAGTATTTT. The chain recombines TRBV7-2 with TRBJ2-3, with 7 bases that match TRBD2. Trimming removed 1 base from V and 4 bases from J; junction bases left unmatched: 2. CDR3 length: 14 residues. Germline V lookup: CDR1 SGHTA, CDR2 FQGNSA.

The chain joins TRBV4-3 to TRBJ2-3, with D possibly being TRBD1 (5 bases). The germline gives CDR1 LGHNA, CDR2 YSLEER. V was pared by 0 bases and J by 0 bases, with 13 bases between. CDR3 length equals 17 residues. CDR3 sequence: CASSQDPQGGSTDTQYF. CDR3 sequence (DNA): TGCGCCAGCAGCCAAGATCCCCAGGGTGGAAGCACAGATACGCAGTATTTT.

V gene TRBV2 combines with J gene TRBJ2-1, with 9 bases matching TRBD2. Germline V lookup: CDR1 SNHLY, CDR2 FYNNEI. Trimming at V came to 2 bases and at J to 10 bases, leaving 12 bases not matched to a gene. This CDR3 has 16 residues. The CDR3 nucleotides read TGTGCCAGCAGTGAAAGTCCAGCGGGGGGTACGAACGAGCAGTTCTTC. This encodes CASSESPAGGTNEQFF.

V and J are TRBV29-1 and TRBJ1-2; TRBD1 agrees at 7 bases. Germline V gene sequence: CDR1 SQVTM, CDR2 ANQGSEA. The CDR3 sequence is 12 residues long. Losses at the gene ends were 7 bases for V and 8 bases for J; bases not matched to a gene: 10. The CDR3 spells CSAYRGGDGYTF. The CDR3 DNA reads TGCAGCGCCTACAGGGGCGGGGACGGCTACACCTTC.

The count of this clone is one. The V call is TRBV7-5, the J call TRBJ2-7; the D call in the table, TRBD2, was not verified against the DNA. TRBV7-5 is a pseudogene. CDR3 length equals 16 residues. The CDR3 protein is CVRTITPERESHEQYF. In DNA form, the CDR3 reads TGTGTCAGAACCATCACGCCCGAGCGGGAGAGCCACGAGCAGTACTTC.

The chain joins TRBV7-6 to TRBJ2-7, with D uncertain. The ends were cut back, 0 bases at V and 5 bases at J, with 8 bases in the middle. Germline assignment: CDR1 SGHVS and CDR2 FNYEAQ. The CDR3 has 13 amino acids. CDR3 region: CASSLAPSDEQYF. CDR3 sequence (DNA): TGTGCCAGCAGCTTAGCCCCCTCGGACGAGCAGTACTTC. The entire variable domain, with the rest obtained from reference TRBV7-6 and TRBJ2-7, is as follows: GAGVSQSPRYKVTKRGQDVALRCDPISGHVSLYWYRQALGQGPEFLTYFNYEAQQDKSGLPNDRFSAERPEGSISTLTIQRTEQRDSAMYRCASSLAPSDEQYFGPGTRLTVT.

The rearrangement uses TRBV7-8 and TRBJ1-2, with D possibly TRBD1 on 6 matching bases. V was trimmed by 7 bases and J by 1 base, leaving 19 bases between them. Germline CDR1 reads SGHVS; CDR2 reads FQNEAQ. The CDR3 consists of 16 residues. The chain's CDR3 is CASTPNMGAFNYGYTF. In nucleotides, the CDR3 is TGTGCCAGCACTCCCAACATGGGGGCGTTTAACTATGGCTACACCTTC.

The chain links TRBV27 to TRBJ2-3; perhaps TRBD1 as D (5 bases). Germline loops: CDR1 MNHEY, CDR2 SMNVEV (reference sequence). Between the trimmed V and J ends, which lost 5 bases and 2 bases, there was a span of 14 bases. The CDR3 contains 15 residues. Here the CDR3 DNA reads TGTGCCAGCAGTCCCGGGCAGGGAACCACAGATACGCAGTATTTT. Amino acid sequence: CASSPGQGTTDTQYF.

In its sample, this clone was seen a few times. The V call is TRBV9, the J call TRBJ2-2, with TRBD2 as a possible D gene (5 bases). This CDR3 is 13 amino acids long. Germline V lookup: CDR1 SGDLS, CDR2 YYNGEE. The ends were cut back, 0 bases at V and 8 bases at J, with 8 bases in the middle. The CDR3 loop reads CASSVVEGGELFF. The CDR3 DNA is TGTGCCAGCAGCGTAGTCGAGGGTGGGGAGCTGTTTTTT.

The chain couples TRBV15 to TRBJ2-3; D not resolved. V lost 0 bases and J 4 bases, leaving 5 bases between the germline ends. The CDR3 has 13 residues. The germline V gene encodes CDR1 LNHNV and CDR2 YYDKDF (reference sequence). The CDR3 coding sequence is TGTGCCACCAGCAGAGATAGAGCAGATACGCAGTATTTT. Translated: CATSRDRADTQYF.

J is TRBJ2-3 and V is TRBV5-4; D might be TRBD2 (5 bases). The CDR3 consists of 15 residues. Germline CDR1 and CDR2: SGHNT and YYREEE (reference sequence). The ends were cut back, 2 bases at V and 0 bases at J, with 10 bases in the middle. Here the CDR3 reads CASSFRTGSTDTQYF. The CDR3 nucleotides read TGTGCCAGCAGCTTCAGGACGGGGAGCACAGATACGCAGTATTTT.

This clone was found a few times. The genes are TRBV7-3 and TRBJ2-3; TRBD1 might be the D (5 bases). The CDR3 has 13 amino acids. Germline V gives CDR1 SGHTA, CDR2 FQGTGA. Trimming took off 4 bases at V and 6 bases at J, with 11 bases between the two ends. The CDR3 here is CASSSTRVDTQYF. For the CDR3, the DNA is TGTGCCAGCAGCTCTACCAGGGTGGATACGCAGTATTTT.

The chain joins TRBV6-1 to TRBJ2-7; possibly TRBD1 for D (5 bases). Germline loops: CDR1 MNHNS, CDR2 SASEGT. The V and J ends lost 0 bases and 6 bases respectively, with 12 bases between them. This CDR3 is built from 14 residues. CDR3 sequence reads: CASSEASRVGEQYF. The CDR3 nucleotides read TGTGCCAGCAGTGAAGCGTCCAGGGTGGGCGAGCAGTACTTC.

V usage is TRBV7-5 and J usage is TRBJ2-5; TRBD2, as called in the table, went unchecked against the DNA. TRBV7-5 is a pseudogene. The CDR3 covers 17 residues. DNA for the CDR3: TGTGTCAGAAGCCTAAGGAAGCGGGAGGTATGGGGGGAGACCCAGTACTTC. It yields the protein CVRSLRKREVWGETQYF.

The chain has TRBV30 and TRBJ1-2; TRBD1 matches 8 bases. This CDR3 is 15 amino acids long. The ends lost 0 bases at V and 4 bases at J; junction bases unmatched: 7. CDR1 is GTSNPN and CDR2 is SVGIG in the germline V gene (reference sequence). The CDR3 DNA reads as TGTGCCTGGAGTGTACCCACAGGGGGTAGCTATGGCTACACCTTC. This sequence encodes CAWSVPTGGSYGYTF.

The rearrangement links TRBV15 to TRBJ2-7; 12 nucleotides line up with TRBD2. V lost 1 base, J lost 9 bases, and 19 bases stayed unmatched. The germline V gene encodes CDR1 LNHNV and CDR2 YYDKDF (reference sequence). The CDR3 loop spans 19 amino acids. The CDR3 loop reads CATSRGGGLAGITRVAQYF. Here the CDR3 DNA reads TGTGCCACCAGCAGAGGGGGTGGACTAGCGGGAATTACTAGGGTTGCGCAGTACTTC.

The genes are TRBV28 and TRBJ1-5, with 8 nucleotides matching TRBD1. This CDR3 has 16 residues. Trimming at V came to 3 bases and at J to 4 bases, leaving 8 bases not matched to a gene. Germline CDR1 is MDHEN and CDR2 is SYDVKM. DNA for the CDR3: TGTGCCAGCAGTTTTCCCGGGACAGGTCCTAATCAGCCCCAGCATTTT. The encoded protein is CASSFPGTGPNQPQHF.

The chain is built from TRBV9 and TRBJ1-4, with a weak D call TRBD1 (5 bases). Germline CDR1 SGDLS, CDR2 YYNGEE. The CDR3 covers 14 residues. V gave up 4 bases and J gave up 7 bases, with 14 bases separating them. The CDR3 coding sequence is TGTGCCAGCAGCCCGAGCCCCGGGGGTGAAAAACTGTTTTTT. Encoded protein: CASSPSPGGEKLFF. The variable domain in full, completed from reference TRBV9 and TRBJ1-4, reads DSGVTQTPKHLITATGQRVTLRCSPRSGDLSVYWYQQSLDQGLQFLIQYYNGEERAKGNILERFSAQQFPDLHSELNLSSLELGDSALYFCASSPSPGGEKLFFGSGTQLSVL.